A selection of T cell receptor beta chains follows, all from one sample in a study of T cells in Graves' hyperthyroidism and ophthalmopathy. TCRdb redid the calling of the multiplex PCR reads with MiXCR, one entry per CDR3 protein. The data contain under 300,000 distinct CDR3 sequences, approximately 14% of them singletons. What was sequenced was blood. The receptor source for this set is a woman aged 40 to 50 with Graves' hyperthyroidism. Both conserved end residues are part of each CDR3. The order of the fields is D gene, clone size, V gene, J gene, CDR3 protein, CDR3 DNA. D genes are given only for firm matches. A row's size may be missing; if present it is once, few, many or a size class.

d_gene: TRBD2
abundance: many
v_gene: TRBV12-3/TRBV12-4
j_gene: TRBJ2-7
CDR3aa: CASSQFGLGDYEQYF
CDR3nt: TGTGCCAGCAGCCAATTTGGACTAGGGGACTACGAGCAGTACTTC

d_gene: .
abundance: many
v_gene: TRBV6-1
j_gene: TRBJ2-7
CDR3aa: CASSERTGSYEQYF
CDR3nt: TGTGCCAGCAGTGAAAGGACGGGCTCCTACGAGCAGTACTTC

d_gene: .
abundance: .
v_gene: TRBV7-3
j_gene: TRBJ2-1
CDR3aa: CASSPNRDSRDEQFF
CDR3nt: TGTGCCAGCAGCCCAAACCGGGACTCCAGGGATGAGCAGTTCTTC

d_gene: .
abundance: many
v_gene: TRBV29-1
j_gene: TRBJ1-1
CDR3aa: CSVEDKGNTEAFF
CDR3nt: TGCAGCGTTGAAGATAAGGGGAACACTGAAGCTTTCTTT

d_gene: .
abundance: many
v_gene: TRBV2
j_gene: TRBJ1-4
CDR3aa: CASSLTPTNEKLFF
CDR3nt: TGTGCCAGCAGTCTCACGCCCACGAATGAAAAACTGTTTTTT

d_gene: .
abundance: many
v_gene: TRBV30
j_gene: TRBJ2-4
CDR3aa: CAWSVLNIQYF
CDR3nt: TGTGCCTGGAGTGTACTAAACATTCAGTACTTC

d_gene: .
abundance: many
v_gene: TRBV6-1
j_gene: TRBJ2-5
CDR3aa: CASTQGRGETQYF
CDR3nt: TGTGCCAGCACCCAGGGACGGGGAGAGACCCAGTACTTC

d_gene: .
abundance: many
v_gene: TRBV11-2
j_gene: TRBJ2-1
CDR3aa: CASSLVGVASLPNEQFF
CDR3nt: TGTGCCAGCAGCTTAGTGGGGGTCGCATCCCTCCCCAATGAGCAGTTCTTC

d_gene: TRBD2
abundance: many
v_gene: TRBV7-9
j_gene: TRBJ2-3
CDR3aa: CASNPAGVQDTQYF
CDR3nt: TGTGCCAGCAACCCAGCGGGAGTCCAAGATACGCAGTATTTT

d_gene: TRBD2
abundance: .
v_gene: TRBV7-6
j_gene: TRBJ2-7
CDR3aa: CASSLGGLAGDLYEQYF
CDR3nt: TGTGCCAGCAGCTTAGGGGGACTAGCGGGAGATCTATACGAGCAGTACTTC

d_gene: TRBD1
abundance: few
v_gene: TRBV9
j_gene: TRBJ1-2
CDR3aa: CASSVLSSGQGSYGYTF
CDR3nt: TGTGCCAGCAGCGTCCTCTCCAGCGGACAGGGTAGCTATGGCTACACCTTC

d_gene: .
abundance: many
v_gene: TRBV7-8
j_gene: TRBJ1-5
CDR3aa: CASSRGRRDPQHF
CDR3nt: TGTGCCAGCAGCCGCGGACGGCGCGACCCCCAGCATTTT

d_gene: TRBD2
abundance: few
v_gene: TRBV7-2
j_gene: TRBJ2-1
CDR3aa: CASSLGLAGGEKFF
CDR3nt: TGTGCCAGCAGCTTAGGACTAGCGGGAGGGGAAAAGTTCTTC

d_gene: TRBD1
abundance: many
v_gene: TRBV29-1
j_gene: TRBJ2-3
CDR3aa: CSVGGTGGNTQYF
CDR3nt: TGCAGCGTTGGGGGGACAGGGGGAAATACGCAGTATTTT

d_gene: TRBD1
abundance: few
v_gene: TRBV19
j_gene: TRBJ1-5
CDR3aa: CASSIVPTGNQPQHF
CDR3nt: TGTGCCAGTAGTATAGTCCCGACAGGGAATCAGCCCCAGCATTTT

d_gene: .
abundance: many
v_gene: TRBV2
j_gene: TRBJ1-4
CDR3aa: CASRLEKLFF
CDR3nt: TGTGCCAGTCGGCTTGAAAAACTGTTTTTT

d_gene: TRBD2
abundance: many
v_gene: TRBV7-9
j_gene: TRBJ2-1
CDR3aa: CASSHRLAGDYEQFF
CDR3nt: TGTGCCAGCAGCCACCGACTAGCGGGAGACTATGAGCAGTTCTTC

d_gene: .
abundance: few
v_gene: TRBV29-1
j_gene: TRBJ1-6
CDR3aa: CSVRSSYNSPLHF
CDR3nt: TGCAGCGTTAGGAGCTCCTATAATTCACCCCTCCACTTT

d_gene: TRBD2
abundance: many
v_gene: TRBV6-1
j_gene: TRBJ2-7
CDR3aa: CASSDLTSGLYEQYF
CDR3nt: TGTGCCAGCAGTGACCTTACTAGCGGACTTTACGAGCAGTACTTC

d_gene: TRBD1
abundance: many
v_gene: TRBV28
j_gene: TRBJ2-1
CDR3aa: CASSGTGDGYEQFF
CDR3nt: TGTGCCAGCAGCGGGACAGGGGATGGGTATGAGCAGTTCTTC

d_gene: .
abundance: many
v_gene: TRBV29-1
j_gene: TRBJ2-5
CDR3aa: CSVESGSETQYF
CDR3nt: TGCAGCGTTGAATCTGGATCGGAGACCCAGTACTTC

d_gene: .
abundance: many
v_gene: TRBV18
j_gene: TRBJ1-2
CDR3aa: CASSQQRRGYTF
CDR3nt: TGTGCCAGCTCACAGCAACGTCGGGGCTACACCTTC

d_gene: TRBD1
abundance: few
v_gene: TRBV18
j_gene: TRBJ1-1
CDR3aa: CASSPSGQGYTEAFF
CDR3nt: TGTGCCAGCTCACCATCGGGACAGGGGTACACTGAAGCTTTCTTT

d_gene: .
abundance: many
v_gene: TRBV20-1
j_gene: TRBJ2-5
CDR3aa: CSARDTGWGGETQYF
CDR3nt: TGCAGTGCTAGAGATACAGGGTGGGGTGGAGAGACCCAGTACTTC